A selection of T cell receptor beta chains follows, all from one sample in a study of breast tumors, draining lymph nodes, adjacent tissues. TCRdb used MiXCR to reprocess the multiplex PCR reads, holding one entry per CDR3 protein. Here the sample spans around 130,000 distinct CDR3 sequences, less than 35% being singletons. Sequencing was carried out using axillary lymph node tissue. These receptors came from a female donor with breast cancer. Some clones in this sample may be carry-over from other donors' samples. The CDR3 runs from the conserved cysteine through the conserved F or W. D genes are given only for firm matches. For some rows the clone size is stated as once, few or many, or as a class when expanded; others skip it.

>many|TRBV6-2/TRBV6-3|TRBJ2-7|NA
CASSPHDSYEQYF
TGTGCCAGCAGTCCGCACGACAGCTACGAGCAGTACTTC
>many|TRBV20-1|TRBJ1-2|NA
CSAARDPDGYTF
TGCAGTGCTGCCCGGGATCCGGACGGCTACACCTTC
>NA|TRBV7-9|TRBJ2-7|TRBD1
CASSQVDRAHEQYF
TGTGCCAGCAGCCAAGTTGACAGGGCCCACGAGCAGTACTTC
>NA|TRBV6-1|TRBJ1-4|NA
CASSEGTEKLFF
TGTGCCAGCAGTGAAGGGACGGAAAAACTGTTTTTT
>NA|TRBV19|TRBJ2-7|TRBD1
CASRTRTGDRYEQYF
TGTGCCAGTAGGACAAGGACAGGGGACAGGTACGAGCAGTACTTC
>many|TRBV30|TRBJ2-5|TRBD1
CAWMQGAGWETQYF
TGTGCCTGGATGCAGGGGGCGGGATGGGAGACCCAGTACTTC
>many|TRBV19|TRBJ1-4|NA
CASRLRRGTNEKLFF
TGTGCCAGTAGGCTGCGAAGGGGAACTAATGAAAAACTGTTTTTT
>many|TRBV12-3/TRBV12-4|TRBJ2-1|NA
CASSLEDSNEQFF
TGTGCCAGCAGTTTAGAAGACAGCAATGAGCAGTTCTTC
>many|TRBV6-6|TRBJ1-5|NA
CASSPIQGGNQPQHF
TGTGCCAGCAGCCCAATACAGGGAGGAAATCAGCCCCAGCATTTT
>NA|TRBV6-1|TRBJ1-1|NA
CASSRAEGRAFF
TGTGCCAGCAGCAGGGCCGAAGGGAGGGCTTTCTTT
>many|TRBV28|TRBJ1-6|TRBD1
CASIPPGQGVPLHF
TGTGCCAGCATTCCCCCGGGACAGGGGGTACCCCTCCACTTT
>NA|TRBV7-2|TRBJ1-1|NA
CASSLSPQTTEAFF
TGTGCCAGCAGCCTGAGCCCACAGACCACTGAAGCTTTCTTT
>NA|TRBV29-1|TRBJ1-1|TRBD1
CSVDGQGKTEAFF
TGCAGCGTTGACGGACAGGGGAAGACTGAAGCTTTCTTT
>NA|TRBV5-5|TRBJ2-1|NA
CASSFGGTSYNEQFF
TGTGCCAGCAGCTTTGGGGGAACCTCCTACAATGAGCAGTTCTTC
>once|TRBV20-1|TRBJ2-1|TRBD2
CNASGGADHEQFF
TGCAATGCTAGCGGGGGGGCCGACCATGAGCAGTTCTTC
>many|TRBV28|TRBJ2-6|NA
CASNRGGANVLTF
TGTGCCAGCAACAGAGGTGGGGCCAACGTCCTGACTTTC
>once|TRBV9|TRBJ1-1|NA
CASSVGSPTGRTNTEAFF
TGTGCCAGCAGCGTAGGCAGTCCGACGGGCCGAACTAACACTGAAGCTTTCTTT
>many|TRBV7-9|TRBJ2-1|TRBD1
CASSLGGQGRNEQFF
TGTGCCAGCAGCTTAGGGGGACAGGGGAGAAATGAGCAGTTCTTC
>few|TRBV18|TRBJ2-1|NA
CASSPDVSSYNEQFF
TGTGCCAGCTCACCGGACGTCAGCTCCTACAATGAGCAGTTCTTC
>many|TRBV6-6|TRBJ2-3|NA
CASSRGTPTDTQYF
TGTGCCAGCAGCCGGGGGACCCCGACAGATACGCAGTATTTT
>many|TRBV3-1|TRBJ2-2|NA
CASSHQGRTGELFF
TGTGCCAGCAGCCACCAGGGACGGACCGGGGAGCTGTTTTTT
>NA|TRBV2|TRBJ2-7|TRBD1
CASNPDRGGYQYF
TGTGCCTCAAACCCGGACAGGGGGGGATATCAGTACTTC
>NA|TRBV11-2|TRBJ2-1|NA
CASSQTRGSYNEQFF
TGTGCCAGCAGCCAAACGAGGGGCTCCTACAATGAGCAGTTCTTC
>many|TRBV19|TRBJ1-5|NA
CASSIGGLGNQPQHF
TGTGCCAGTAGTATAGGAGGACTTGGCAATCAGCCCCAGCATTTT
>many|TRBV11-2|TRBJ2-7|TRBD2
CASSLVAGALRGEQYF
TGTGCCAGCAGCTTGGTAGCGGGGGCCCTCCGGGGCGAGCAGTACTTC
>many|TRBV12-3/TRBV12-4|TRBJ1-1|TRBD1
CASRPTGGNTEAFF
TGTGCCAGCAGACCGACAGGGGGGAACACTGAAGCTTTCTTT